This T cell receptor (beta chain) originates from a study of CD8+ T cells in alopecia areata. Study results and caveats: Affected scalp, especially in alopecia totalis/universalis, had a higher clonality than normal scalp did. The study also sequences resident alphabeta T cells of normal skin in scalp samples. Shared TCR sequences were less clear between patients than in mice, possibly partly from HLA diversity.

Extracted RNA was reverse transcribed into cDNA, the sequencing template. The method was immunoSEQ multiplex PCR; TCRdb's version includes in-frame clones alone and lacks a portion of them. The data show around 150,000 clones, with 50% to 65% seen just once and around 5% held by the top ten. With respect to this clone: Its antigen is unidentified.

A FACSAria was used to sort CD4+ and CD8+ T cells. These cells came from PBMCs. The specimen sequenced was CD4+ T cells sorted from blood. The TCR originated in a human donor in good health.

The chain's CDR3 is CASSVLARANVLTF. DNA of the CDR3: TGCGCCAGCTCGGTTCTTGCTAGGGCCAACGTCCTGACTTTC. The V gene is TRBV4-1, the J gene TRBJ2-6; no definite D call. V lost 8 bases to trimming and J lost 5 bases, with 13 bases between them. Per the germline V gene, CDR1 is MGHRA and CDR2 is YSYEKL. This CDR3 has 14 amino acids.